In its sample, the clone carrying this TCR beta chain was seen a few times. What it recognizes is unknown. CDR1 is WSHSY, CDR2 SAAADI, per germline. This CDR3 is 16 amino acids long. Trimming left V 6 bases short and J 3 bases short, with 21 bases between. One entry per CDR3 protein, called by TCRdb with MiXCR from the 5' RACE reads. Of about 790,000 distinct CDR3 sequences listed, 15% to 20% are singletons. These data belong to a study of identical twins. Notes on the study in general: Cord blood beta clonotypes present at high abundance carried fewer insertions; no such pattern appeared in memory repertoires.

Separately, the same data were catalogued under a study of T cells expressing NK-cell markers.

The TCR originated in a woman aged 18-35 years in good health. Material: PBMCs. V usage is TRBV10-2 and J usage is TRBJ2-7, with D hard to call. CDR3: CASSERGKEPHYEQYF. The CDR3 DNA is TGCGCCAGCAGCGAACGAGGAAAGGAACCACACTACGAGCAGTACTTC.